This T cell receptor beta chain was identified during a study of T cells in Graves' hyperthyroidism and ophthalmopathy. Study details: Upon initial diagnosis and before any treatment, peripheral blood was collected. Study observations and caveats: Stable hyperthyroidism was separated from ophthalmopathy by a model based on 13 V-J features.

The ends were cut back, 3 bases at V and 0 bases at J, with 14 bases in the middle. The CDR3 has 16 residues. Germline loops: CDR1 LNHNV, CDR2 YYDKDF (reference sequence). Uncontrolled infection, other autoimmune disease, pregnancy or lactation barred patients from enrollment. Amplification of TCR beta CDR3 regions was performed using RNA transcripts as template. HTBI primers drove first-round RT-PCR of the TCR CDR3. Each CDR3 protein is one row after TCRdb ran MiXCR on the multiplex PCR reads. Of about 740,000 distinct CDR3 sequences listed, 14% were seen once; the top ten hold roughly 10%. This clonotype occurred many times. What it binds is unknown.

This chain joins TRBV15 and TRBJ2-5; TRBD2 is a possible D gene (6 bases). The sequencing sample was made of blood. This sequence was found in a woman between 18 and 29 years old with Graves' hyperthyroidism. The CDR3, as DNA: TGTGCCACCAGCAGGCTTGGGCGGGAACACCAAGAGACCCAGTACTTC. Translating it yields CATSRLGREHQETQYF.